This TCR beta chain is from a study of tumor-infiltrating lymphocytes in oesophageal squamous cell carcinoma. MiXCR, applied by TCRdb to the PCR reads, yields one record per CDR3 protein. This table holds under 15,000 distinct CDR3 sequences, 55% to 60% found once. This clonotype was observed once. The sample was esophageal tumor tissue. The receptor was isolated from a female donor with esophageal squamous cell carcinoma.

CDR3 sequence: CASSLVGQNYGYTF. CDR3 in DNA: TGTGCCAGCAGCTTAGTTGGTCAGAACTATGGCTACACCTTC. This chain uses TRBV7-6 with TRBJ2-7; no clear D gene. The J call is uncertain, as TRBJ1-2 better fits the DNA end. The V gene's germline CDR1 is SGHVS and CDR2 FNYEAQ. The CDR3 is made up of 14 amino acids.